Here is one T cell receptor beta chain with its context. These data belong to a study of blood T cell repertoires in COVID-19. For the study at large: There were acute and convalescent COVID-19 samples, and they came from the United States, Italy and Spain. Sample material is recorded as cDNA or gDNA derived from T cells, B-cell-depleted T cells, or PBMCs.

The CDR3 consists of 15 residues. CDR1 is SGHDT, CDR2 YYEEEE, per germline. Trimming removed 2 bases at V and 8 bases at J, with 16 bases between. Authors' analysis steps: Estimation of nucleated cell counts was performed using reference gene primer amplification. Produced via immunoSEQ multiplex PCR; TCRdb's table is partial and in-frame only. That table gives V, J and clone size, and the DNA gave D and trimming. The table shows about 81,000 clones, with 80% to 90% occurring only once. The chain combines TRBV5-6 with TRBJ1-4; possible D gene TRBD1, 6 bases. Input material: peripheral blood. The TCR comes from an elderly woman with active COVID-19. CDR3 in amino acids: CASSLLVGAREKLFF. CDR3 in DNA: TGTGCCAGCAGCTTATTGGTGGGGGCACGAGAAAAACTGTTTTTT. The full variable domain, with the rest looked up from reference TRBV5-6 and TRBJ1-4, is DAGVTQSPTHLIKTRGQQVTLRCSPKSGHDTVSWYQQALGQGPQFIFQYYEEEERQRGNFPDRFSGHQFPNYSSELNVNALLLGDSALYLCASSLLVGAREKLFFGSGTQLSVL.